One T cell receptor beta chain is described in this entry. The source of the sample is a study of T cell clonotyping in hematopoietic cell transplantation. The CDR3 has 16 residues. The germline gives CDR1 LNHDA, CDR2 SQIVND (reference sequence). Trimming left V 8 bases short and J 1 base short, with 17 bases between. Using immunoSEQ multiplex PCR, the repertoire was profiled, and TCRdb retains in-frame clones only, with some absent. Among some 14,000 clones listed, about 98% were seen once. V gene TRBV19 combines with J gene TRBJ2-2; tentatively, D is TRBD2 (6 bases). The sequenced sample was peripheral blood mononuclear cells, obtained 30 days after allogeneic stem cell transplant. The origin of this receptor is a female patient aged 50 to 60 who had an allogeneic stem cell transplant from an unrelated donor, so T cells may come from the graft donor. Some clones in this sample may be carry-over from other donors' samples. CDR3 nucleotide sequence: TGTGCCAGTGACCCCGGGAGTGGGTGGAACACCGGGGAGCTGTTTTTT. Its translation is CASDPGSGWNTGELFF.